This is a list of T cell receptor beta chains from one sample in a study of graft-versus-host responses after intestinal transplantation. The table came from immunoSEQ multiplex PCR; TCRdb's copy has only in-frame clones and leaves some out. The sample includes about 15,000 clones, around 63% of them seen just once. The sequences come from ileum tissue, collected 524 days after transplant. The receptors derive from a human patient who received an intestinal transplant, so some T cells may come from the graft donor. CDR3s include the opening cysteine and the closing phenylalanine or tryptophan. The D gene is left open where the match is weak. A clone size is listed for some rows: how often the clone was seen (once, few, many), or a class if it is expanded.

j_call	d_call	v_call	clone_size	cdr3_nt	cdr3_aa
TRBJ2-2	.	TRBV30	.	TGTGCCCTAGATCCGGCTGGCGGGGAGCTGTTTTTT	CALDPAGGELFF
TRBJ2-3	.	TRBV5-1	.	TGCGCCAGCAGCTTGGATGCTTTGGCTCTCAGGACAGATACGCAGTATTTT	CASSLDALALRTDTQYF
TRBJ2-7	.	TRBV19	.	TGTGCCAGTAGTATTTTCTCAGGGGACGGGTCCTACGAGCAGTACTTC	CASSIFSGDGSYEQYF
TRBJ2-5	TRBD2	TRBV5-1	.	TGCGCCAGCAGCTGGGGACTAGCGGGAGAGACCCAGTACTTC	CASSWGLAGETQYF
TRBJ1-2	.	TRBV5-4	few	TGCGCCAGCAGCCAAGATCGAAACGAACAGGGCGGTGGCTACACCTTC	CASSQDRNEQGGGYTF
TRBJ2-3	TRBD2	TRBV30	.	TGTGCCTGGGACCGTATCTCGGCGGGGGGAAAGAATACGCAGTATTTT	CAWDRISAGGKNTQYF
TRBJ2-7	TRBD2	TRBV7-2	.	TGTGCCAGCAGCTTACAGAGCGGGGGTAGCTCCTACGAGCAGTACTTC	CASSLQSGGSSYEQYF
TRBJ2-1	.	TRBV5-5	few	TGTGCCAGCAGCTCGCCAGGGTCAGCCGCCTCCTACAATGAGCAGTTCTTC	CASSSPGSAASYNEQFF
TRBJ2-1	TRBD1	TRBV7-2	.	TGTGCCAGCAGCTTTCAGGGGGCCCAGGATGAGCAGTTCTTC	CASSFQGAQDEQFF
TRBJ1-1	.	TRBV6-6	.	TGTGCCAGCAGTTTCTGGGGCGACACTGAAGCTTTCTTT	CASSFWGDTEAFF
TRBJ2-5	TRBD2	TRBV30	.	TGTGCCTGCCGACCGGGGGGGCCTAGGGAGACCCAGTACTTC	CACRPGGPRETQYF
TRBJ2-3	.	TRBV6-6	.	TGTGCCAGCAGTTACGGAGGGGGCACAGATACGCAGTATTTT	CASSYGGGTDTQYF
TRBJ1-4	TRBD1	TRBV4-3	.	TGCGCCAGCAGTCAAGATGGGACAGGGTCGGTTGAAAAACTGTTTTTT	CASSQDGTGSVEKLFF
TRBJ1-2	.	TRBV7-9	.	TGTGCCAGCAGCTTAGTGGTAGGAGCTAACTATGGCTACACCTTC	CASSLVVGANYGYTF
TRBJ2-7	TRBD1	TRBV5-1	.	TGCGCCAGCAGCTTGTTGACAGGGACCTCCTACGAGCAGTACTTC	CASSLLTGTSYEQYF
TRBJ1-1	.	TRBV6-1	once	TGTGCCAGCAGTGGGACACAGGGCACTGAAGCTTTCTTT	CASSGTQGTEAFF
TRBJ2-7	.	TRBV18	few	TGTGCCAGCTCACCAATTGCAGGGGACGGCTACGAGCAGTACTTC	CASSPIAGDGYEQYF
TRBJ2-7	TRBD1	TRBV6-6	.	TGTGCCAGCAACCGGGACAGGGGCTTCTCCTACGAGCAGTACTTC	CASNRDRGFSYEQYF
TRBJ2-1	.	TRBV2	.	TGTGCCAGCCTTAGGACTAACGCCCTCAATGAGCAGTTCTTC	CASLRTNALNEQFF
TRBJ2-7	TRBD2	TRBV7-2	.	TGTGCCAGCAGCTTAACTAGCGGGCTGGCTTTGGGCGAGCAGTACTTC	CASSLTSGLALGEQYF
TRBJ2-7	TRBD2	TRBV10-3	few	TGTGCCAGCAGTGAGGCTAGCGGGGGGGCCGACGAGCAGTACTTC	CASSEASGGADEQYF
TRBJ2-5	TRBD2	TRBV4-3	few	TGCGCCAGCAGCCAAGGACTAGCGGGGGGGCAAGAGACCCAGTACTTC	CASSQGLAGGQETQYF
TRBJ1-2	.	TRBV29-1	once	TGCAGCATGAAAGGGGTCCTCGACTATGGCTACACCTTC	CSMKGVLDYGYTF
TRBJ2-7	TRBD1	TRBV4-3	few	TGCGCCAGCAGCCAAACCTCGACAGGGGGCTACGAGCAGTACTTC	CASSQTSTGGYEQYF
TRBJ1-2	TRBD1	TRBV27	.	TGTGCCAGCAGTCCGTCGGGACAGGGGAGGGCTACGCTGGGCTACACCTTC	CASSPSGQGRATLGYTF
TRBJ1-1	TRBD1	TRBV7-6	.	TGTGCCAGCAGCACGCATCCGACAGGGGAGGAAACTGAAGCTTTCTTT	CASSTHPTGEETEAFF
TRBJ2-7	.	TRBV7-2	.	TGTGCCAGCAGCTTACGGCCAGGTGATTCCCTTTACGAGCAGTACTTC	CASSLRPGDSLYEQYF
TRBJ2-6	TRBD1	TRBV7-4	.	TGTGCCAGCAGCCTGACAGGGGAAAGCTTCTTCTTCTCTGGGGCCAACGTCCTGACTTTC	CASSLTGESFFFSGANVLTF
TRBJ2-7	TRBD1	TRBV20-1	.	TGCAGTGCCAGGGGGCTGGGGGAGCAGTACTTC	CSARGLGEQYF
TRBJ2-1	TRBD2	TRBV11-2	few	TGTGCCAGCAGCTTAGGGGCTAGCGGGGTTATCAGGAATGAGCAGTTCTTC	CASSLGASGVIRNEQFF
TRBJ1-5	.	TRBV7-9	medium-sized	TGTGCCAGCAGCTCCCGGACAACGGAGCCCCAGCATTTT	CASSSRTTEPQHF
TRBJ1-1	TRBD1	TRBV6-6	.	TGTGCCAGCAGTTACACGGGACAGCTCAACACTGAAGCTTTCTTT	CASSYTGQLNTEAFF
TRBJ1-3	TRBD1	TRBV7-8	.	TGTGCCAGCAGCCAGGACAGGGGGCAAGGTGGAAACACCATATATTTT	CASSQDRGQGGNTIYF
TRBJ1-2	TRBD1	TRBV19	few	TGTGCCACTGCCCCCGGGACAGCCTATGGCTACACCTTC	CATAPGTAYGYTF
TRBJ1-2	.	TRBV15	.	TGTGCCACCAGCAGTGTAGCTAACTATGGCTACACCTTC	CATSSVANYGYTF
TRBJ2-7	.	TRBV6-5	few	TGTGCCAGCAGTTCACAGGATTACGAGCAGTACTTC	CASSSQDYEQYF
TRBJ2-3	TRBD1	TRBV6-4	medium-sized	TGTGCCAGCAGTGACTCGACAGGGGCCACAGATACGCAGTATTTT	CASSDSTGATDTQYF
TRBJ2-3	TRBD2	TRBV19	.	TGTGCCAGTAGTATAGGACTAGCGGGGGGGCGGTCAGATACGCAGTATTTT	CASSIGLAGGRSDTQYF
TRBJ1-1	.	TRBV7-2	.	TGTGCCAGCAGCCTCGGGACATTATACCCCCACACTGAAGCTTTCTTT	CASSLGTLYPHTEAFF
TRBJ2-7	.	TRBV5-4	.	TGTGCCAGCAGCAACACGGGACTCTCCTACGAGCAGTACTTC	CASSNTGLSYEQYF
TRBJ2-1	TRBD2	TRBV5-4	.	TGTGCCAGCACCAATCGGCTAGCGGGGCATGAGCAGTTCTTC	CASTNRLAGHEQFF
TRBJ1-1	.	TRBV19	.	TGTGCCAGTAGTATTTGGGATGGGCGGGTGAACACTGAAGCTTTCTTT	CASSIWDGRVNTEAFF
TRBJ2-5	TRBD1	TRBV13	.	TGTGCCAGCAGAGGGGCAGGGGGCCAAGAGACCCAGTACTTC	CASRGAGGQETQYF
TRBJ2-2	TRBD1	TRBV23-1	.	TGCGCCAGCAGTCAATCGGGACAGGCATTTGGGGATGGGAACGGGGAGCTGTTTTTT	CASSQSGQAFGDGNGELFF
TRBJ1-4	.	TRBV7-9	.	TGTGCCAGCAGCGCCACACAGGGAAATGAAAAACTGTTTTTT	CASSATQGNEKLFF
TRBJ1-1	.	TRBV27	.	TGTGCCAGCACGGGGGAAAACACTGAAGCTTTCTTT	CASTGENTEAFF
TRBJ2-1	.	TRBV6-5	few	TGTGCCAGCAGTTACACGGGTCTCTCCGGAGACGAGCAGTTCTTC	CASSYTGLSGDEQFF
TRBJ2-1	TRBD2	TRBV30	.	TGTGCCTGGAGCGCCCCCCTAGCGGGGGTGTACAATGAGCAGTTCTTC	CAWSAPLAGVYNEQFF
TRBJ1-5	TRBD1	TRBV6-4	few	TGTGCCAGCTCCGTGGACAGGGATTATCAGCCCCAGCATTTT	CASSVDRDYQPQHF
TRBJ1-2	TRBD1	TRBV7-9	.	TGTGCCAGCAGCCAGGGGGGAGCTAACTATGGCTACACCTTC	CASSQGGANYGYTF
TRBJ2-7	TRBD1	TRBV27	.	TGTGCCAGCGGTAGACAGGGTAAACCCTACGAGCAGTACTTC	CASGRQGKPYEQYF
TRBJ2-3	.	TRBV19	.	TGTGCCAGTAGCCTCGGGGGGCCCACAGATACGCAGTATTTT	CASSLGGPTDTQYF
TRBJ1-4	.	TRBV5-4	.	TGTGCCAGCAGCTCGGTCCGGGGGACCAATGAAAAACTGTTTTTT	CASSSVRGTNEKLFF
TRBJ2-3	TRBD2	TRBV4-3	.	TGCGCCAGCAGCCAAGGAAACGGGGGGGGAGCAGATACGCAGTATTTT	CASSQGNGGGADTQYF